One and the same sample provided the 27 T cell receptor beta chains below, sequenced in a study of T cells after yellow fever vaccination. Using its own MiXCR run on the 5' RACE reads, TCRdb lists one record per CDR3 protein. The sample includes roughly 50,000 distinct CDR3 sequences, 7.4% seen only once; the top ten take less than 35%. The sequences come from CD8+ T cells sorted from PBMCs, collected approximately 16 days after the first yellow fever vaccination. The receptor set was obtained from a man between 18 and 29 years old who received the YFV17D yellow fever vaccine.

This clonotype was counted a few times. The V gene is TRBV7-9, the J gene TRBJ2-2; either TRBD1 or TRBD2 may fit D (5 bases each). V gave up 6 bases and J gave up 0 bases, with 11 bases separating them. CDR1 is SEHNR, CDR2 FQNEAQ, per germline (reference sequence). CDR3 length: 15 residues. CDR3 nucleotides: TGTGCCAGCAGGGGGGAGACTTCGAACACCGGGGAGCTGTTTTTT. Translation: CASRGETSNTGELFF.

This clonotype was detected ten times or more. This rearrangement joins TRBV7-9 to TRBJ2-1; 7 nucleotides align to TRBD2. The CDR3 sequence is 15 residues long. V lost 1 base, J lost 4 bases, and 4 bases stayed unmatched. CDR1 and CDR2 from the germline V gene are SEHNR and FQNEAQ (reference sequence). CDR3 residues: CASSLGAGEYNEQFF. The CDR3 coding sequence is TGTGCCAGCAGCTTAGGCGCGGGGGAATACAATGAGCAGTTCTTC.

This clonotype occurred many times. CDR3 loop: CASSSGWGVWDEQFF. The CDR3 nucleotides read TGTGCCAGCAGCTCCGGGTGGGGGGTATGGGATGAGCAGTTCTTC. The rearrangement joins TRBV7-2 to TRBJ2-1; D is perhaps TRBD2 (6 bases). V lost 4 bases to trimming and J lost 8 bases, with 18 bases between them. The CDR3 consists of 15 residues. Germline CDR1 is SGHTA and CDR2 is FQGNSA.

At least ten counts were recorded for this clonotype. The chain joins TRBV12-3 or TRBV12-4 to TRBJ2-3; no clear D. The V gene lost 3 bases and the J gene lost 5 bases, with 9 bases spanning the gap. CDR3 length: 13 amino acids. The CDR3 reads CASSFGLRDTQYF. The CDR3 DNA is TGTGCCAGCAGTTTCGGCCTAAGAGATACGCAGTATTTT.

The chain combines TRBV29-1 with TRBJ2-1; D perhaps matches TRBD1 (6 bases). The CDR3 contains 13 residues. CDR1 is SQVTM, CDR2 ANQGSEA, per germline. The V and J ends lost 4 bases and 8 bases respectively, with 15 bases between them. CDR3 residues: CSVVGPRGDEQFF. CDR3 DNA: TGCAGCGTTGTAGGGCCCAGGGGCGATGAGCAGTTCTTC.

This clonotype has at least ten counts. The CDR3 protein is CSARDEVGRGDKNYGYTF. CDR3 nucleotides: TGCAGTGCTAGAGATGAGGTGGGCCGAGGGGACAAGAACTATGGCTACACCTTC. This chain links TRBV20-1 with TRBJ1-2, with a possible D match to TRBD1 (6 bases). Trimming removed 0 bases from V and 2 bases from J, with 22 bases in between. CDR3 length equals 18 residues. CDR1 is DFQATT and CDR2 is SNEGSKA in the germline V gene (reference sequence).

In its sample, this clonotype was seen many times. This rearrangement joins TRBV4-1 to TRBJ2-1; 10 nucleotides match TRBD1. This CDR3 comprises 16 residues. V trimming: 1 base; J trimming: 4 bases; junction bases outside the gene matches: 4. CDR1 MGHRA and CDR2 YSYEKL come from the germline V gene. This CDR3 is CASSQADRGVYNEQFF. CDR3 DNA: TGCGCCAGCAGCCAAGCGGACAGGGGGGTTTACAATGAGCAGTTCTTC.

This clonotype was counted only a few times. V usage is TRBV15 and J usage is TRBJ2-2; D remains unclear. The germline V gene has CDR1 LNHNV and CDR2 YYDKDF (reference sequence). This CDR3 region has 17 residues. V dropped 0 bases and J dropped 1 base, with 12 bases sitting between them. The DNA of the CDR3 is TGTGCCACCAGCAGAGATGTCGGAACAAGGAACACCGGGGAGCTGTTTTTT. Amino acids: CATSRDVGTRNTGELFF.

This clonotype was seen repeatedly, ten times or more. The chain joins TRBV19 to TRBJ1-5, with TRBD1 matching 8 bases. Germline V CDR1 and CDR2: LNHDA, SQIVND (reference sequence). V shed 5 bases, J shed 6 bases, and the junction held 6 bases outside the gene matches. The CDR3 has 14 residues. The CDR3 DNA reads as TGTGCCAGTAGTCCCAGGGGGCTGGGTCAGCCCCAGCATTTT. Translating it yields CASSPRGLGQPQHF.

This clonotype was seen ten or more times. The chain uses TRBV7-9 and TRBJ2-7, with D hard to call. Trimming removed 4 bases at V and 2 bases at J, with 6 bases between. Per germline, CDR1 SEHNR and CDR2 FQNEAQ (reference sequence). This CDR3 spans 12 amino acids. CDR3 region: CASSSRPYEQYF. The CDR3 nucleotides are TGTGCCAGCAGCTCGCGTCCCTACGAGCAGTACTTC.

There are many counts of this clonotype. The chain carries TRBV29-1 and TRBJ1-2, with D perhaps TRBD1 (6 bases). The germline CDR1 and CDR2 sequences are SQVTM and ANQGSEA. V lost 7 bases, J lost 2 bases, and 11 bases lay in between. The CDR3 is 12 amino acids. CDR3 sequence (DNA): TGCAGCGCTACAGGGCCCAACTATGGCTACACCTTC. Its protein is CSATGPNYGYTF.

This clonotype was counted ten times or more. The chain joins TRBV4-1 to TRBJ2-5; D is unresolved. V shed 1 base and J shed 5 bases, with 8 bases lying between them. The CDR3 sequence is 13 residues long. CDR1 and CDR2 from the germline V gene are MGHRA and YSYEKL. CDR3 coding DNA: TGCGCCAGCAGCCAAGTAGGGCGGGAGACCCAGTACTTC. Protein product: CASSQVGRETQYF.

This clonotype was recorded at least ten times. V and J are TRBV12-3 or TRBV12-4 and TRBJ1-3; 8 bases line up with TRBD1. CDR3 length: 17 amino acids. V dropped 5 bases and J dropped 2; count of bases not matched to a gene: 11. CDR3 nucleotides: TGTGCCAGCAGTACCGGACAGGGCCCGTACGCTGGAAACACCATATATTTT. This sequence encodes CASSTGQGPYAGNTIYF.

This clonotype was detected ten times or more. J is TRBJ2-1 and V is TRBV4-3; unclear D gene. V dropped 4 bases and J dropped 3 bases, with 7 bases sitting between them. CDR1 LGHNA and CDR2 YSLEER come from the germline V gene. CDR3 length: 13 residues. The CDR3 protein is CASSPHLYNEQFF. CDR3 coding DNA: TGCGCCAGCAGCCCGCATCTCTACAATGAGCAGTTCTTC.

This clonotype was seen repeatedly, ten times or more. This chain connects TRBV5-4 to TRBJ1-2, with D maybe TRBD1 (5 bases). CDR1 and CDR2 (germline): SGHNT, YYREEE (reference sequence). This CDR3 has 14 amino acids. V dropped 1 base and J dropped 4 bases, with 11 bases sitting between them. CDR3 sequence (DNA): TGTGCCAGCAGCTTGCCGGGGGATTTCTATGGCTACACCTTC. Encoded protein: CASSLPGDFYGYTF.

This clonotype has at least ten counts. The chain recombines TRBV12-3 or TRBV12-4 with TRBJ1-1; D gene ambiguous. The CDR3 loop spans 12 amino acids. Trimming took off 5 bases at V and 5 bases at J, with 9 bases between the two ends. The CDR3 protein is CASSPGGTEAFF. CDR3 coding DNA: TGTGCCAGCAGTCCAGGAGGAACTGAAGCTTTCTTT.

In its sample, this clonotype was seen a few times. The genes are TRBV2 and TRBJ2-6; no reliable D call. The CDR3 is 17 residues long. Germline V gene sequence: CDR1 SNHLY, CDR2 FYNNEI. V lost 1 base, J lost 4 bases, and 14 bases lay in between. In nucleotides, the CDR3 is TGTGCCAGCAGTGAAGGTACCCCAGTAGGGGGGGCCAACGTCCTGACTTTC. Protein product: CASSEGTPVGGANVLTF.

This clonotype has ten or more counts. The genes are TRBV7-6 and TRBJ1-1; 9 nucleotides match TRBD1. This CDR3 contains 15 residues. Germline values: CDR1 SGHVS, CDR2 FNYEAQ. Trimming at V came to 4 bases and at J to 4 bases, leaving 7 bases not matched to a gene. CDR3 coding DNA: TGTGCCAGCAGCTCCACAGGGGGCGATTTCACTGAAGCTTTCTTT. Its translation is CASSSTGGDFTEAFF.

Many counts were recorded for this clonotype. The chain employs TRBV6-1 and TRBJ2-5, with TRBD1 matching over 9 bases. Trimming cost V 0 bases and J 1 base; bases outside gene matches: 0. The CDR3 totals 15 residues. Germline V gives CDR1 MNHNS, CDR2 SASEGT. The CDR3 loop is CASSEATGGQETQYF. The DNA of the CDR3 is TGTGCCAGCAGTGAAGCGACAGGGGGCCAAGAGACCCAGTACTTC.

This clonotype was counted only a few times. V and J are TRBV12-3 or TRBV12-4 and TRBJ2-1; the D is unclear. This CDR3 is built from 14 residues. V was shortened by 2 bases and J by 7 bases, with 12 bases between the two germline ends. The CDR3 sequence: CASSLRDQANEQFF. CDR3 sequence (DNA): TGTGCCAGCAGTTTAAGGGATCAGGCGAATGAGCAGTTCTTC.

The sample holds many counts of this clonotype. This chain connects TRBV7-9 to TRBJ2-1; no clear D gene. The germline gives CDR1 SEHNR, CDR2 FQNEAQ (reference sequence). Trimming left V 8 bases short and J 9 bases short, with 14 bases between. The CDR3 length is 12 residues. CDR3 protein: CASESHMGEQFF. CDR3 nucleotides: TGTGCCAGCGAAAGTCATATGGGTGAGCAGTTCTTC. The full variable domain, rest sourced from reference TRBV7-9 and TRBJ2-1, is DTGVSQNPRHKITKRGQNVTFRCDPISEHNRLYWYRQTLGQGPEFLTYFQNEAQLEKSRLLSDRFSAERPKGSFSTLEIQRTEQGDSAMYLCASESHMGEQFFGPGTRLTVL.

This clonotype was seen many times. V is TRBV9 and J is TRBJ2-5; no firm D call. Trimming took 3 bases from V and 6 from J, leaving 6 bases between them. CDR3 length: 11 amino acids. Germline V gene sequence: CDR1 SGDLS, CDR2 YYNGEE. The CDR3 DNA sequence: TGTGCCAGCAGCGCCGGGCAGACCCAGTACTTC. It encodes CASSAGQTQYF. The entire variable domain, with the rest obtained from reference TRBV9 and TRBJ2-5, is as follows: DSGVTQTPKHLITATGQRVTLRCSPRSGDLSVYWYQQSLDQGLQFLIQYYNGEERAKGNILERFSAQQFPDLHSELNLSSLELGDSALYFCASSAGQTQYFGPGTRLLVL.

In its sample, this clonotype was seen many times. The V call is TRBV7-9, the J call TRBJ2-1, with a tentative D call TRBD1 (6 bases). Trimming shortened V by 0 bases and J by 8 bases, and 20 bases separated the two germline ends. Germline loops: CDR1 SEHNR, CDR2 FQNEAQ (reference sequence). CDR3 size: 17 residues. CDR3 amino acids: CASSLAQVGRGLDEQFF. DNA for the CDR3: TGTGCCAGCAGCTTAGCGCAAGTGGGCAGGGGCCTCGATGAGCAGTTCTTC.

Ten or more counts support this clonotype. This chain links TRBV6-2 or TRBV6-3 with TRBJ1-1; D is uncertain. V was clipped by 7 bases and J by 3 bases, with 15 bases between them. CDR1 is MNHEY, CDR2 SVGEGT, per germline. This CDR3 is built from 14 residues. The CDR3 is CASTSERAYTEAFF. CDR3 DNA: TGTGCCAGCACCAGCGAGAGGGCCTACACTGAAGCTTTCTTT.

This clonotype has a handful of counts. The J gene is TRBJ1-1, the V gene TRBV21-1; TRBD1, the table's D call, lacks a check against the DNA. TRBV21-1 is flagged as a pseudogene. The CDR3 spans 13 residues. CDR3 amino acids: CAISGGTDTEAFF. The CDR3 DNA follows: TGTGCCATATCGGGGGGCACAGACACTGAAGCTTTCTTT.

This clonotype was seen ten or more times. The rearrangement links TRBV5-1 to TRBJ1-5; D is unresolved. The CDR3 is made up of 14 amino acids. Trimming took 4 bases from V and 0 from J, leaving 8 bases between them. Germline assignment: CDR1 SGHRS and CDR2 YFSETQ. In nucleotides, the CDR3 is TGCGCCAGCAGCCCGGGGAGTAGCAATCAGCCCCAGCATTTT. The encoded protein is CASSPGSSNQPQHF. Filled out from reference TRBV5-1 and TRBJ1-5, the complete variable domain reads KAGVTQTPRYLIKTRGQQVTLSCSPISGHRSVSWYQQTPGQGLQFLFEYFSETQRNKGNFPGRFSGRQFSNSRSEMNVSTLELGDSALYLCASSPGSSNQPQHFGDGTRLSIL.

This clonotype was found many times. The CDR3 region has the DNA TGTGCCAGCAGTTTAGGGGGGGACACCGGGGAGCTGTTTTTT. It encodes CASSLGGDTGELFF. The chain has TRBV12-3 or TRBV12-4 and TRBJ2-2; D may be TRBD2 (6 bases). This CDR3 is 14 amino acids long. The V and J ends lost 1 base and 3 bases respectively, with 6 bases between them.